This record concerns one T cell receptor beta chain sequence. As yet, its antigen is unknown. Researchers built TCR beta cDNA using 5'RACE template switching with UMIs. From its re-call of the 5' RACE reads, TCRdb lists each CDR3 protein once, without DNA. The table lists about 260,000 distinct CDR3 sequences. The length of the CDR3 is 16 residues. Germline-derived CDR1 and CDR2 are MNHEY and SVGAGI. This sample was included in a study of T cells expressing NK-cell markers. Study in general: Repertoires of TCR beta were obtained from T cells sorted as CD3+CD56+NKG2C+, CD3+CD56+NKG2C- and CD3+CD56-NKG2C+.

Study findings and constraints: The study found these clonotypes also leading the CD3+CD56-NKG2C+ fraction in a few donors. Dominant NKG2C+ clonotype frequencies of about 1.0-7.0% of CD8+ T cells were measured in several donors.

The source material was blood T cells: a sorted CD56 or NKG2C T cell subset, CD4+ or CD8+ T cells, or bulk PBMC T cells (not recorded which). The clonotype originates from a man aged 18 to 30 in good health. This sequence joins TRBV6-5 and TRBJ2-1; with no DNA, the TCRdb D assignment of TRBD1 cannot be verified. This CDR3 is CASSYSAARGYNEQFF.